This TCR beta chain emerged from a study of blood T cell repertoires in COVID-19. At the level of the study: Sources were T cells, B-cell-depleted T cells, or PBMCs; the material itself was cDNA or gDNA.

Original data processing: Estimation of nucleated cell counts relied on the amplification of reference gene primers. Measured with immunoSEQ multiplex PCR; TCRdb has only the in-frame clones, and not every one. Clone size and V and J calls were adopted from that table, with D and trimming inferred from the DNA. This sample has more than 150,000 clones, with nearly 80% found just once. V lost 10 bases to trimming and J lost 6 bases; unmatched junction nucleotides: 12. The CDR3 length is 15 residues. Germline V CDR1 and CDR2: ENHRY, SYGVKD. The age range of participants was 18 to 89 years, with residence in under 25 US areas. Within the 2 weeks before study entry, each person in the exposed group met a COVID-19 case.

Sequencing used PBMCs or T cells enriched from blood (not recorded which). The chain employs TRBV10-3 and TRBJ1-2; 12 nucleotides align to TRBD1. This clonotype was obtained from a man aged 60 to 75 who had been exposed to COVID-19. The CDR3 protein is CATSGQGAARDGYTF. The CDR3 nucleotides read TGTGCCACCTCGGGACAGGGGGCGGCTCGGGATGGCTACACCTTC.